This note documents a single T cell receptor beta chain sequence. These data originate in a study of blood T cell repertoires in COVID-19. Overall study: The analysed material was cDNA or gDNA that came from T cells, B-cell-depleted T cells, or PBMCs.

Authors' methods: Counts of nucleated cells, estimated from reference gene primer amplification, were obtained. The data were produced by immunoSEQ multiplex PCR, yet TCRdb's version contains in-frame clones alone and is incomplete. V and J calls and clone size are copied from that table; D and trimming were computed from the DNA. The sample contains hundreds of thousands of clones, about 87% of which appear only once. Germline CDR1 and CDR2: SGHDN and FVKESK. This CDR3 region has 15 residues. The V end lost 5 bases, the J end lost 0 bases, and 14 bases lay between the germline ends. J is TRBJ2-7 and V is TRBV14, with D possibly being TRBD1 (6 bases). Sequences were obtained from PBMCs or T cells enriched from blood (not recorded which). The TCR comes from a woman aged 45-59 years who had recovered from COVID-19. CDR3: CASSFRQGTSYEQYF. The CDR3 DNA reads as TGTGCCAGCAGCTTTCGTCAGGGGACCTCCTACGAGCAGTACTTC.